This T cell receptor beta chain was obtained from a study of spatial heterogeneity in lung cancer. TCRdb re-called the 5' RACE reads through MiXCR, storing one row per CDR3 protein. The repertoire holds about 45,000 distinct CDR3 sequences, about 11% seen once, with roughly 45% in the top ten. Time point given: sample taken at primary tumor resection. Sequencing was performed on whole RNA extracted from tumor and nontumor lung tissue, or from frozen PBMC, and the material was left unsorted. This clonotype appeared a few times. V was pared by 4 bases and J by 2 bases, with 4 bases of the junction left unmatched. Germline V lookup: CDR1 SGHVS, CDR2 FNYEAQ. CDR3 length: 16 amino acids.

The TCR originated in a female donor with early-stage non-small cell lung cancer. This chain connects TRBV7-6 to TRBJ2-3; 12 bases are shared with TRBD2. The sequences come from PBMCs, collected at surgery. The CDR3 DNA is TGTGCCAGCAGCTCTAGCGGGGGGGCCGTCACAGATACGCAGTATTTT. Its protein product is CASSSSGGAVTDTQYF.